The clone carrying this T cell receptor beta chain came up many times. The data originate from a study of neurological immune-mediated disorders. CDR1 is SGHTA and CDR2 is FQGNSA in the germline V gene. This CDR3 has 16 residues. The germline V and J ends were trimmed by 1 base and 1 base, with 13 bases remaining between them. Via MiXCR, TCRdb re-called the 5' RACE reads, giving one row per CDR3 protein. There are 55,000 to 70,000 distinct CDR3 sequences in the sample; 5.2% occur only once, and 5.6% lies in the top ten. Sequencing was performed on PBMCs. This TCR came from a human donor with multiple sclerosis. The donor label of this sample is uncertain. V is TRBV7-2 and J is TRBJ1-1; a weak D match, TRBD1 (5 bases). The CDR3 is CASSLGPVRGNTEAFF. The CDR3 DNA follows: TGTGCCAGCAGCTTAGGTCCGGTGAGGGGGAACACTGAAGCTTTCTTT. Drawing the rest from reference TRBV7-2 and TRBJ1-1, the complete variable domain is GAGVSQSPSNKVTEKGKDVELRCDPISGHTALYWYRQSLGQGLEFLIYFQGNSAPDKSGLPSDRFSAERTGGSVSTLTIQRTQQEDSAVYLCASSLGPVRGNTEAFFGQGTRLTVV.